This T cell receptor (beta chain) derives from a study of blood T cell repertoires in COVID-19. The trim removed 0 bases at V and 3 bases at J, leaving 5 bases unmatched. The CDR3 extends over 15 amino acids. CDR1 and CDR2 from the germline V gene are SGHDT and YYEEEE. The assay was immunoSEQ multiplex PCR, and TCRdb's table has in-frame clones only and misses some. The sample contains 80,000 to 95,000 clones, approximately 88% of which appear only once. The chain carries TRBV5-6 and TRBJ2-7; 8 bases map to TRBD1. The sequence was obtained from a woman of 80 years or more with active or convalescent COVID-19. Sequenced sample: peripheral blood. The CDR3 DNA reads as TGTGCCAGCAGCTTGGCCCTGACAGGGGTCTACGAGCAGTACTTC. Translating gives CASSLALTGVYEQYF.